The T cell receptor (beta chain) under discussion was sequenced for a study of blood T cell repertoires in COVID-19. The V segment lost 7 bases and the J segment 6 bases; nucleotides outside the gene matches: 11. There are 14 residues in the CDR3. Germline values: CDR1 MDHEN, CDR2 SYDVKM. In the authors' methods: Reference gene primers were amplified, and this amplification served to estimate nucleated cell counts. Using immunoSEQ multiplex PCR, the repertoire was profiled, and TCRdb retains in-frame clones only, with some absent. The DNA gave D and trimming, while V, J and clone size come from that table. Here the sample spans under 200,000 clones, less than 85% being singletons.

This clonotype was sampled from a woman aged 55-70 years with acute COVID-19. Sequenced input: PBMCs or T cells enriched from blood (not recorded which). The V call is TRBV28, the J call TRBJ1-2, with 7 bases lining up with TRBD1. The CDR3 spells CASTRQGGIDGYTF. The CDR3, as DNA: TGTGCCAGCACACGGCAGGGGGGTATTGATGGCTACACCTTC.